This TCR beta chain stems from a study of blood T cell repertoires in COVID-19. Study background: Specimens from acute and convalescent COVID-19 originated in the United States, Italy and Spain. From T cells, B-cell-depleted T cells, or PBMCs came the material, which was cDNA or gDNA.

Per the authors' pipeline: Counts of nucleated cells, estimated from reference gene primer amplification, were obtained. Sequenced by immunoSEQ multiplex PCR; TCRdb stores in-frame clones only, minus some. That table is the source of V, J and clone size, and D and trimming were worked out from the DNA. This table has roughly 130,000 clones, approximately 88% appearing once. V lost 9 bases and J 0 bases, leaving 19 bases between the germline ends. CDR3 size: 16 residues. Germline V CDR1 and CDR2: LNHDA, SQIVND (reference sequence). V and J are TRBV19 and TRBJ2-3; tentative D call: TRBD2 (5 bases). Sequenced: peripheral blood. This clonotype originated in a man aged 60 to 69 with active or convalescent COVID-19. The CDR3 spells CASKPSGAYSTDTQYF. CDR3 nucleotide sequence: TGTGCCAGCAAACCGAGCGGAGCATATAGCACAGATACGCAGTATTTT. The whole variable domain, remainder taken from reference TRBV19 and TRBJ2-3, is DGGITQSPKYLFRKEGQNVTLSCEQNLNHDAMYWYRQDPGQGLRLIYYSQIVNDFQKGDIAEGYSVSREKKESFPLTVTSAQKNPTAFYLCASKPSGAYSTDTQYFGPGTRLTVL.